The sequence of this T cell receptor beta chain was determined in a study of read filtering for tumor transcriptome and immune sequencing. This clonotype was seen ten or more times. Its antigen is undetermined. This library used 300 to 450 ng RNA and molecular barcoded adaptors spanning alpha/delta and beta/gamma chains. One entry per CDR3 protein results from TCRdb running MiXCR on the reads. The sample has about 48,000 distinct CDR3 sequences; roughly a fifth are singletons. Study results and caveats: Compared with RNA-seq, IR-seq gave much higher clonotype depth and reliability. Without single-read clonotypes, shared clonotype proportions correlated more between IR-seq and RNA-seq.

V lost 5 bases and J lost 3; bases outside the gene matches: 4. The V gene's germline CDR1 is KGHSH and CDR2 LQKENI. The CDR3 runs 14 residues. This chain links TRBV18 with TRBJ2-3; 8 nucleotides match TRBD1. The receptor was isolated from a donor aged 40 or older with multiple myeloma. What was sequenced was a population of CD138-negative cells sorted from bone marrow. The CDR3, as DNA: TGTGCCAGCTCAAGACAGGGGTGGACAGATACGCAGTATTTT. This codes for CASSRQGWTDTQYF.